Presented here are 14 T cell receptor beta chains from one specimen sequenced in a study of graft-versus-host responses after intestinal transplantation. The data were produced by immunoSEQ multiplex PCR, yet TCRdb's version contains in-frame clones alone and is incomplete. The sample holds about 14,000 clones, roughly 35% seen once. The sequenced sample was alloreactive CD4+ T cells from a mixed lymphocyte reaction culture, obtained before intestinal transplant. The sample's subset: CFSE-low proliferating T cells sorted from approximately 6-day pre-transplant mixed lymphocyte reaction (GvH or HvG direction). These receptors all come from a human patient who received an intestinal transplant.

The V gene is TRBV30, the J gene TRBJ2-7; TRBD2 is a possible D gene (6 bases). The V gene's germline CDR1 is GTSNPN and CDR2 SVGIG (reference sequence). V was pared by 7 bases and J by 0 bases, with 13 bases between. The CDR3 runs to 13 residues. The CDR3 bases are TGTGCCTACCAGGGAGGCCCCTCCTACGAGCAGTACTTC. Translating gives CAYQGGPSYEQYF.

This clone was picked up a small number of times. The gene calls are TRBV5-6 and TRBJ2-3; D call uncertain. The V end lost 2 bases, the J end lost 0 bases, and 13 bases lay between the germline ends. CDR1 and CDR2 from the germline V gene are SGHDT and YYEEEE. The CDR3 has 16 amino acids. Here the CDR3 reads CASSFFGATSTDTQYF. The CDR3 region has the DNA TGTGCCAGCAGCTTCTTTGGAGCTACTAGCACAGATACGCAGTATTTT. Based on the CDR3 plus reference TRBV5-6 and TRBJ2-3, the full variable domain is DAGVTQSPTHLIKTRGQQVTLRCSPKSGHDTVSWYQQALGQGPQFIFQYYEEEERQRGNFPDRFSGHQFPNYSSELNVNALLLGDSALYLCASSFFGATSTDTQYFGPGTRLTVL.

This rearrangement joins TRBV13 to TRBJ1-1, with 9 nucleotides matching TRBD1. After removal of 5 bases from V and 3 bases from J, the junction contained 10 bases not matched to a gene. Germline lookup yields CDR1 PRHDT and CDR2 FYEKMQ (reference sequence). This CDR3 contains 16 residues. The CDR3 DNA reads TGTGCCAGCAGCAGCCGGGACAGGGTAAGGGACACTGAAGCTTTCTTT. Residues: CASSSRDRVRDTEAFF.

The table lists this clone with a few counts. The chain is built from TRBV10-3 and TRBJ2-3; no firm D call. The germline V gene has CDR1 ENHRY and CDR2 SYGVKD. Trimming took 3 bases from V and 5 from J, leaving 12 bases between them. This CDR3 comprises 14 residues. CDR3 DNA: TGTGCCATCAGTGAACGGTCTAACGTAGATACGCAGTATTTT. It encodes CAISERSNVDTQYF.

The genes are TRBV6-5 and TRBJ1-2; 7 nucleotides match TRBD1. This CDR3 has 13 amino acids. From germline, CDR1 is MNHEY and CDR2 SVGAGI. Trimming took 4 bases from V and 8 from J; bases not matched to a gene: 7. CDR3 nucleotides: TGTGCCAGCAGTTCAAGGGGGCGCGAAGGCTACACCTTC. As protein: CASSSRGREGYTF.

The chain has TRBV19 and TRBJ2-2; weak D call: TRBD2 (6 bases). CDR1 LNHDA and CDR2 SQIVND come from the germline V gene (reference sequence). This CDR3 has 15 residues. The ends were cut back, 5 bases at V and 4 bases at J, with 14 bases in the middle. CDR3 region: CASSSGDIRTGELFF. The CDR3 DNA reads TGTGCCAGTAGTTCGGGAGACATACGCACCGGGGAGCTGTTTTTT. The variable domain in full, completed from reference TRBV19 and TRBJ2-2, reads DGGITQSPKYLFRKEGQNVTLSCEQNLNHDAMYWYRQDPGQGLRLIYYSQIVNDFQKGDIAEGYSVSREKKESFPLTVTSAQKNPTAFYLCASSSGDIRTGELFFGEGSRLTVL.

The chain joins TRBV6-5 to TRBJ2-5; 8 nucleotides agree with TRBD2. Near its end, the DNA agrees better with TRBJ2-7, so the J call may be wrong. CDR3 length: 15 amino acids. The germline CDR1 and CDR2 sequences are MNHEY and SVGAGI. CDR3 nucleotide sequence: TGTGCCAGCAGGCCAGGGACTAGAAAATTCCACGAGCAGTACTTC. Translating gives CASRPGTRKFHEQYF.

This clone turned up a few times. This chain uses TRBV5-6 with TRBJ1-2, with TRBD1 as a possible D gene (5 bases). This CDR3 contains 12 residues. Per the germline V gene, CDR1 is SGHDT and CDR2 is YYEEEE. V gave up 3 bases and J gave up 7 bases, with 10 bases separating them. The CDR3 nucleotides read TGTGCCAGCAGCTGGGGCGAAAGTGGCTACACCTTC. Translating it yields CASSWGESGYTF.

The gene calls are TRBV19 and TRBJ2-7; perhaps TRBD1 as D (5 bases). Deletions cut 3 bases from V and 3 bases from J, with 12 bases between. Germline V gene data show CDR1 as LNHDA and CDR2 as SQIVND (reference sequence). This CDR3 region has 14 residues. The CDR3 sequence is CASSMGQAVYEQYF. The CDR3 DNA reads as TGTGCCAGTAGTATGGGGCAGGCCGTCTACGAGCAGTACTTC.

By sample share, this clone is medium-sized (0.01 to 0.1%). The rearrangement joins TRBV7-2 to TRBJ1-3, with TRBD1 identical over 9 bases. Germline V gives CDR1 SGHTA, CDR2 FQGNSA. This CDR3 comprises 17 residues. V lost 0 bases to trimming and J lost 4 bases; unmatched junction nucleotides: 7. CDR3 loop: CASSLATGQGSGNTIYF. In nucleotides, the CDR3 is TGTGCCAGCAGCTTAGCCACAGGACAGGGGTCGGGAAACACCATATATTTT.

V is TRBV7-2 and J is TRBJ1-3; no definite D call. The length of the CDR3 is 13 residues. The V and J ends lost 6 bases and 4 bases respectively, with 10 bases between them. Looked up from germline, CDR1 is SGHTA and CDR2 is FQGNSA. The CDR3, as DNA: TGTGCCAGCAGTTTCACCACAGGAAACACCATATATTTT. It encodes CASSFTTGNTIYF. Full variable domain (rest looked up from reference TRBV7-2 and TRBJ1-3): GAGVSQSPSNKVTEKGKDVELRCDPISGHTALYWYRQSLGQGLEFLIYFQGNSAPDKSGLPSDRFSAERTGGSVSTLTIQRTQQEDSAVYLCASSFTTGNTIYFGEGSWLTVV.

V and J are TRBV12-5 and TRBJ2-2, with a possible D match to TRBD1 (5 bases). CDR3 size: 18 residues. V lost 0 bases, J lost 1 base, and 15 bases lay in between. Germline assignment: CDR1 LGHNT and CDR2 FRNRAP. CDR3: CASGLVSWTPQNTGELFF. CDR3 coding DNA: TGTGCTAGTGGTTTGGTATCATGGACACCCCAGAACACCGGGGAGCTGTTTTTT.

The chain combines TRBV18 with TRBJ1-2; 10 bases fit TRBD1. V lost 6 bases and J lost 3; bases outside the gene matches: 7. The CDR3 is made up of 15 amino acids. CDR1 and CDR2 from the germline V gene are KGHSH and LQKENI. The CDR3: CASSPTGGIDYGYTF. In DNA, the CDR3 is TGTGCCAGCTCTCCGACAGGGGGCATAGACTATGGCTACACCTTC.

This clone was observed a few times. This chain uses TRBV29-1 with TRBJ2-6, with a tentative D call TRBD2 (5 bases). The germline V and J ends were trimmed by 4 bases and 0 bases, with 13 bases remaining between them. The CDR3 spans 16 residues. Per germline, CDR1 SQVTM and CDR2 ANQGSEA. The DNA of the CDR3 is TGCAGCGTTGCGGGGTTGGGCTTCTCTGGGGCCAACGTCCTGACTTTC. This sequence encodes CSVAGLGFSGANVLTF.